One sample yielded the 8 T cell receptor beta chains listed below, sequenced in a study of response to subunit inactivated influenza vaccine. TCRdb analysed the RT-PCR reads with MiXCR anew, one entry per CDR3 protein. The table records roughly 700,000 distinct CDR3 sequences, more than 11% of them present only once. Sample: PBMCs from blood, taken 14 to 15 days before vaccination. The receptor source for this set is a middle-aged man who received an inactivated influenza vaccine.

The chain employs TRBV20-1 and TRBJ1-4; D gene ambiguous. Germline V gene lookup returns CDR1 DFQATT and CDR2 SNEGSKA (reference sequence). The CDR3 consists of 11 residues. Trimming left V 5 bases short and J 7 bases short, with 8 bases between. CDR3 DNA sequence: TGCAGTGCTCGGAGGGTTGAAAAACTGTTTTTT. This sequence encodes CSARRVEKLFF.

The chain couples TRBV2 to TRBJ1-2, with D uncertain. Deletions cut 2 bases from V and 1 base from J, with 8 bases between. Germline V gene sequence: CDR1 SNHLY, CDR2 FYNNEI. The CDR3 consists of 14 residues. The CDR3 sequence is CASSEKGSNYGYTF. The CDR3 DNA reads TGTGCCAGCAGTGAAAAAGGCAGTAACTATGGCTACACCTTC.

The chain is built from TRBV6-1 and TRBJ2-6, with a possible D match to TRBD1 (5 bases). Germline V CDR1 and CDR2: MNHNS, SASEGT. This CDR3 is built from 15 residues. Trimming removed 6 bases from V and 0 bases from J, with 9 bases in between. CDR3 in DNA: TGTGCCAGCAGGAGACAGAACTCTGGGGCCAACGTCCTGACTTTC. This sequence encodes CASRRQNSGANVLTF.

The V call is TRBV7-9, the J call TRBJ2-7; the match to TRBD1 covers 11 bases. The germline gives CDR1 SEHNR, CDR2 FQNEAQ (reference sequence). The V gene end was trimmed by 3 bases and the J gene end by 3 bases; junction bases not matched to a gene: 10. CDR3 length: 17 residues. CDR3 in amino acids: CASSFSGTGGVGYEQYF. In DNA, the CDR3 is TGTGCCAGCAGCTTCTCCGGGACAGGGGGTGTGGGCTACGAGCAGTACTTC.

V usage is TRBV11-3 and J usage is TRBJ2-1; TRBD2 matches at 7 bases. Germline V gives CDR1 SGHNT, CDR2 YENEEA. The ends lost 8 bases at V and 9 bases at J; junction bases unmatched: 10. The CDR3 is made up of 13 amino acids. The CDR3 loop is CASAGTTEGEQFF. CDR3 sequence (DNA): TGTGCCAGCGCCGGGACTACCGAGGGTGAGCAGTTCTTC.

This clonotype showed up just a few times. The chain links TRBV2 to TRBJ2-7; TRBD1 matches 7 bases. The ends lost 7 bases at V and 1 base at J; junction bases unmatched: 7. CDR1 and CDR2 from the germline V gene are SNHLY and FYNNEI. This CDR3 comprises 14 residues. The CDR3 here is CASIRGGGSYEQYF. CDR3 DNA: TGTGCCAGCATTCGAGGGGGCGGATCCTACGAGCAGTACTTC.

This chain links TRBV24-1 with TRBJ2-3, with 9 bases that match TRBD2. The CDR3 consists of 17 residues. V shed 3 bases and J 3 bases; nucleotides not matched to a gene: 9. The V gene's germline CDR1 is KGHDR and CDR2 SFDVKD. CDR3 nucleotide sequence: TGTGCCACCAGTGATCAGTACATTAGCGGGAGAACAGATACGCAGTATTTT. As protein: CATSDQYISGRTDTQYF.

This clonotype was counted a few times. The chain carries TRBV27 and TRBJ2-4; TRBD2 matches at 7 bases. V dropped 5 bases and J dropped 0; count of bases not matched to a gene: 7. The length of the CDR3 is 16 residues. The germline V gene encodes CDR1 MNHEY and CDR2 SMNVEV (reference sequence). CDR3 sequence: CASSARGVLAKNIQYF. Here the CDR3 DNA reads TGTGCCAGCAGTGCACGGGGGGTACTAGCCAAAAACATTCAGTACTTC.